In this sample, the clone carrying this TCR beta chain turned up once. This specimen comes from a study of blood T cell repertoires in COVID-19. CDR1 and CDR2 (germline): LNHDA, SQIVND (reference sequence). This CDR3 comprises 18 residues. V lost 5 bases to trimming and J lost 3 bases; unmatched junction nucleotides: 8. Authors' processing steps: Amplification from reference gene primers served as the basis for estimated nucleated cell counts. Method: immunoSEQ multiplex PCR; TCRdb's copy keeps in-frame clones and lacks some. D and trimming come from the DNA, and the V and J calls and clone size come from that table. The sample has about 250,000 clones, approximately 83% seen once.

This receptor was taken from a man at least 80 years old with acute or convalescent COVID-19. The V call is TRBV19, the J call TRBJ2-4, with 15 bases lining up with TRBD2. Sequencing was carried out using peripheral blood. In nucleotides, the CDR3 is TGTGCCAGTAGTCCTTGGGGACTAGCGGGGGGTGGCAAAAACATTCAGTACTTC. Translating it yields CASSPWGLAGGGKNIQYF. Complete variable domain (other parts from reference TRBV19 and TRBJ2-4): DGGITQSPKYLFRKEGQNVTLSCEQNLNHDAMYWYRQDPGQGLRLIYYSQIVNDFQKGDIAEGYSVSREKKESFPLTVTSAQKNPTAFYLCASSPWGLAGGGKNIQYFGAGTRLSVL.